This TCR beta chain was captured by sequencing in a study of control samples from healthy donors and cancer patients. Trimming cost V 8 bases and J 0 bases; bases outside gene matches: 4. Per germline, CDR1 MGHDK and CDR2 SYGVNS. This CDR3 has 13 residues. Only in-frame clones appear in the TCRdb table, and some are missing; sequencing was by immunoSEQ multiplex PCR. This table has some 120,000 clones, roughly nine tenths appearing once. This sequence originates from a woman in her 50s with colorectal cancer. V gene TRBV25-1 combines with J gene TRBJ2-7; 7 bases map to TRBD1. Sequenced sample: PBMCs. CDR3 residues: CASSGTASYEQYF. CDR3 coding DNA: TGTGCCAGCTCCGGGACAGCCTCCTACGAGCAGTACTTC.